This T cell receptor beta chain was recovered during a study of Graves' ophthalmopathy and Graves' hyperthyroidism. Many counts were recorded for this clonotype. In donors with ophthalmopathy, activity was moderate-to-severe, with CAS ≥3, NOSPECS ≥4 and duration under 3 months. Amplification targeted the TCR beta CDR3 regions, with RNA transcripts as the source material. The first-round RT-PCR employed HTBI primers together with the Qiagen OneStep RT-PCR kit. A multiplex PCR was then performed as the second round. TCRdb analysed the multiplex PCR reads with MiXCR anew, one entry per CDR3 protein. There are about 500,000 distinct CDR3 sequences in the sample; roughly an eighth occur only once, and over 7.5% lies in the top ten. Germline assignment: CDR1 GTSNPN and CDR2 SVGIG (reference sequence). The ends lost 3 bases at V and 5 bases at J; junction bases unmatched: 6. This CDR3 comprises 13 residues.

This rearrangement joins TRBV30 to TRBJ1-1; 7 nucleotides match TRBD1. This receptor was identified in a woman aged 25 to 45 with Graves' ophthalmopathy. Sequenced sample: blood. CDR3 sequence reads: CAWRGQTRTEAFF. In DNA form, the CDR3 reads TGTGCCTGGAGGGGACAGACAAGGACTGAAGCTTTCTTT.